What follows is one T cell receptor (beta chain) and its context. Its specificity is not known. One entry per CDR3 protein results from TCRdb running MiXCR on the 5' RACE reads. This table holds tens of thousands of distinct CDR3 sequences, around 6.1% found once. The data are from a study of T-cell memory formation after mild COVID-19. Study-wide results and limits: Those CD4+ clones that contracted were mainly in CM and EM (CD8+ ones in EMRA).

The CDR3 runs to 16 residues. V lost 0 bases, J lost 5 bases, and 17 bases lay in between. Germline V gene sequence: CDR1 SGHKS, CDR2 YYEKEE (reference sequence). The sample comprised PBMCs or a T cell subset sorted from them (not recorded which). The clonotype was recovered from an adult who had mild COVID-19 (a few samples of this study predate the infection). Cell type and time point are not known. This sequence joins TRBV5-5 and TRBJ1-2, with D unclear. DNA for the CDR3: TGTGCCAGCAGCTTGGGTGGGCTAAGAACCTTTTATGGCTACACCTTC. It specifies CASSLGGLRTFYGYTF.